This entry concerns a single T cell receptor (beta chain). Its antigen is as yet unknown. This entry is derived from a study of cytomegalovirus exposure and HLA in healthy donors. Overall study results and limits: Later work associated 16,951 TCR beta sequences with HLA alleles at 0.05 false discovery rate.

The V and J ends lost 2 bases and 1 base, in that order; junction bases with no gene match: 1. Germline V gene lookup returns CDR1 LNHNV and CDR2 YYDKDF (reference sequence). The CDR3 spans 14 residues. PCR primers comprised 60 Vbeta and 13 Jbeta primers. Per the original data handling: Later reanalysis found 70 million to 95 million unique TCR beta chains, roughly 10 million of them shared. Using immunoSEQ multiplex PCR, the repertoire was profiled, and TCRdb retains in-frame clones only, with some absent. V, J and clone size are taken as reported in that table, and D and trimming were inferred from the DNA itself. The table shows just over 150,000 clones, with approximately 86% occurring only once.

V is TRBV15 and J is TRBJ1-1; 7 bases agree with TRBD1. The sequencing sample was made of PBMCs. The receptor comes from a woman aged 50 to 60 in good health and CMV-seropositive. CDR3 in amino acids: CATSRRQGNTEAFF. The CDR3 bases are TGTGCCACCAGCAGAAGACAGGGGAACACTGAAGCTTTCTTT.